This TCR beta chain comes out of a study of OX40 agonist ivuxolimab in advanced cancers. As for the study in general: Subjects had a mean age of about 60 years, with a range of about 23 to 79; around 80% were male. Study observations and caveats: The average count of expanded clones was higher among CD8+ T cells than among CD4+.

TCRdb's copy holds only in-frame clones and misses some; the assay was immunoSEQ multiplex PCR. Among tens of thousands of clones listed, more than 70% were seen once. The V gene's germline CDR1 is LNHDA and CDR2 SQIVND (reference sequence). This CDR3 spans 14 amino acids. Trimming pared 2 bases from V and 1 base from J, leaving 8 bases between. Patients had blood sampled at baseline and again on cycle 4 day 1 and cycle 7 day 1. Concerning this clone itself: The antigen remains undetermined.

The sequenced sample was CD4+ or CD8+ T cells sorted from blood, obtained in a trial of the OX40 agonist ivuxolimab. The chain is built from TRBV19 and TRBJ1-1, with D perhaps matching TRBD1 (5 bases). This sequence was found in an adult with an advanced solid tumor such as melanoma, head and neck, liver or kidney cancer. The CDR3, as DNA: TGTGCCAGTAGTATATCAGGGACGAACACTGAAGCTTTCTTT. Translating gives CASSISGTNTEAFF.